This TCR beta chain was retrieved from a study of blood T cell repertoires in COVID-19. Looking at the study overall: The United States, Italy and Spain were the sources of the acute and convalescent COVID-19 samples.

Trimming at V came to 4 bases and at J to 5 bases, leaving 14 bases not matched to a gene. Per the germline V gene, CDR1 is MNHEY and CDR2 is SVGAGI. This CDR3 comprises 16 residues. Measured with immunoSEQ multiplex PCR; TCRdb has only the in-frame clones, and not every one. The table lists around 170,000 clones, about nine tenths of them singletons. This receptor was identified in a man between 18 and 35 years old who had recovered from COVID-19. Input material: peripheral blood. The gene calls are TRBV6-5 and TRBJ2-7; TRBD1 matches at 7 bases. In DNA, the CDR3 is TGTGCCAGCAGTTCGTACAGGACAGGTGCCGCCGACGAGCAGTACTTC. This codes for CASSSYRTGAADEQYF.